This TCR beta chain came from a study of T cell responses to AZD1222 COVID-19 vaccine. Study in general: Second-dose groups at about 4 or about 12 weeks were pooled. Findings and limits, study-wide: Repertoires were obtained solely post-peak T cell response.

Sequencing used immunoSEQ multiplex PCR; TCRdb keeps in-frame clones, though not all of them. This table has about 83,000 clones, approximately 90% appearing once. About this clone: Its target is unknown.

The ends were cut back, 0 bases at V and 8 bases at J, with 14 bases in the middle. The germline gives CDR1 MNHNY, CDR2 SVGAGI (reference sequence). This CDR3 comprises 16 residues. This receptor was obtained from an adult in good health. The rearrangement uses TRBV6-6 and TRBJ1-6; D might be TRBD1 (5 bases). Source: peripheral blood, taken on day 0 of AZD1222 vaccination. In DNA form, the CDR3 reads TGTGCCAGCAGTTACTCTGGCAGCGGGACGGATTCACCCCTCCACTTT. It specifies CASSYSGSGTDSPLHF.